This T cell receptor beta chain stems from a study of blood T cell repertoires in COVID-19. As for the study in general: COVID-19 samples, acute and convalescent, were from the United States, Italy and Spain. Nucleic acid was either cDNA or gDNA, and it came from T cells, B-cell-depleted T cells, or PBMCs.

Per the authors' pipeline: How many nucleated cells were present was estimated from reference gene primer amplification. Assay: immunoSEQ multiplex PCR; the TCRdb copy retains only in-frame clones and omits some. The DNA gave D and trimming, while V, J and clone size come from that table. This table holds 140,000 or so clones, about 80% found once. V was clipped by 1 base and J by 6 bases, with 7 bases between them. The germline gives CDR1 MGHRA, CDR2 YSYEKL. This CDR3 region has 13 residues. The rearrangement joins TRBV4-1 to TRBJ1-5; D may be TRBD1 (6 bases). The source material was peripheral blood. The TCR sequence derives from a human donor in a cohort sampled during active COVID-19. As DNA, the CDR3 is TGCGCCAGCAGCCAAGGAGGGGGTCAGCCCCAGCATTTT. This encodes CASSQGGGQPQHF.